This T cell receptor beta chain was sequenced during a study of tumor-infiltrating lymphocytes in primary liver carcinoma. This clonotype was seen only once. A single base separates this from a much larger clone, so it may be a read error. Out of unsorted whole blood came the blood RNA, and germline DNA was extracted as well. Researchers generated TCR beta cDNA from roughly 510 ng of total RNA, relying on a constant-region primer. Libraries covering TCR beta were generated through three nested multiplex PCR rounds (using a slightly modified ARM-PCR). A C-beta reverse primer and TRBV1-TRBV30 forward primers served in each of the first two PCR rounds, at 9 to 11 cycles apiece. Each CDR3 protein is one row after TCRdb ran MiXCR on the multiplex PCR reads. The sample records 300,000 to 350,000 distinct CDR3 sequences, about 65% being singletons. Per the germline V gene, CDR1 is MNHNS and CDR2 is SASEGT. CDR3 length equals 11 residues.

The chain recombines TRBV6-1 with TRBJ2-4; D uncertain. The sequence came from a man aged 35 to 55 with primary liver carcinoma and hepatitis B virus infection. The specimen was peripheral blood. CDR3 sequence: CATSEAYIQYF. The CDR3 DNA sequence: TGTGCCACCAGTGAAGCATACATTCAGTACTTC.